This T cell receptor (beta chain) is from a study of beta chain features in type 1 diabetes. Only a few counts were recorded for this clone. The target antigen is unknown. Study results and caveats: Within each of all four CD4+ subsets, Type 1 diabetes patients had TCRB CDR3s that were moderately but significantly shorter.

The sequenced template was cDNA made from the entire isolated RNA. This table comes from immunoSEQ multiplex PCR, and its TCRdb copy is limited to in-frame clones, with some not included. The sample includes 120,000 to 150,000 clones, 13% seen only once; the top ten take around 1.4%. Sampling consisted of one heparinised blood draw per donor, averaging around 110 mL. This sequence was found in a man between 18 and 35 years old with type 1 diabetes. What was sequenced was central memory CD4+ T cells from blood.

The CDR3 here is CASSYDPTGQGDEQYF. CDR3 nucleotide sequence: TGTGCCAGCAGTTATGACCCCACTGGACAGGGAGACGAGCAGTACTTC. The chain recombines TRBV6-5 with TRBJ2-7, with 8 bases fitting TRBD1. After removal of 3 bases from V and 5 bases from J, the junction contained 12 bases not matched to a gene. The CDR3 consists of 16 residues. Germline-derived CDR1 and CDR2 are MNHEY and SVGAGI.